This entry features one T cell receptor beta chain sequence. Its antigen remains unknown. CEF-cultured naive and memory CD4+ T cell DNA got survey-level sequencing. TCRdb's copy holds only in-frame clones and misses some; the assay was immunoSEQ multiplex PCR. Here the sample spans about 40,000 clones, around 85% being singletons. Germline-derived CDR1 and CDR2 are SGDLS and YYNGEE. The germline V and J ends were trimmed by 0 bases and 1 base, with 10 bases remaining between them. The CDR3 length is 15 residues. These data belong to a study of CD4 T cells in relation to SARS-CoV-2 and coronaviruses. This rearrangement joins TRBV9 to TRBJ1-1; D is perhaps TRBD1 (5 bases). Specimen: naive CD4+ T cells from PBMCs, cultured in vitro. Stated subset: naive CD4+ T cells isolated by negative enrichment. The source is an adult with COVID-19. The CDR3 here is CASSVVQGWNTEAFF. DNA for the CDR3: TGTGCCAGCAGCGTAGTTCAGGGTTGGAACACTGAAGCTTTCTTT.